These 8 T cell receptor beta chains were sequenced from one sample in a study of T cell repertoires in cytomegalovirus infection. TCRdb recomputed calls from the reads with MiXCR, one row per CDR3 protein. The top ten hold approximately 19% of the sample, which has 250,000 to 300,000 distinct CDR3 sequences, about 20% seen once. No antigen has been identified for these receptors. Sample: cultured PBMCs, taken from culture after CMV antigen stimulation. These receptor sequences come from a human donor in good health (CMV status not recorded). Some clones in this sample may be carry-over from other donors' samples.

The chain combines TRBV2 with TRBJ1-5; no clear D gene. CDR1 and CDR2 (germline): SNHLY, FYNNEI. The CDR3 extends over 13 amino acids. With 7 bases removed from V and 2 bases from J, the gap between germline ends came to 9 bases. As DNA, the CDR3 is TGTGCCAGCAAGTACGGAGGCAATCAGCCCCAGCATTTT. Protein product: CASKYGGNQPQHF.

This chain joins TRBV19 and TRBJ2-7, with D perhaps TRBD2 (5 bases). Trimming left V 3 bases short and J 2 bases short, with 8 bases between. Germline-derived CDR1 and CDR2 are LNHDA and SQIVND (reference sequence). The CDR3 covers 13 residues. The CDR3 reads CASSISGAYEQYF. For the CDR3, the DNA is TGTGCCAGTAGTATTTCCGGGGCCTACGAGCAGTACTTC.

The sample holds many counts of this clonotype. The V call is TRBV7-2, the J call TRBJ1-1, with D possibly matching TRBD1 (5 bases). The CDR3 runs 16 residues. Deletions cut 5 bases from V and 2 bases from J, with 18 bases between. Per the germline V gene, CDR1 is SGHTA and CDR2 is FQGNSA. CDR3 residues: CASSVSFGTVNTEAFF. The CDR3, as DNA: TGTGCCAGCAGCGTAAGTTTCGGGACGGTTAACACTGAAGCTTTCTTT.

This clonotype was seen more than once but under ten times. The chain uses TRBV4-1 and TRBJ2-7; 10 bases align to TRBD2. After removal of 0 bases from V and 3 bases from J, the junction contained 2 bases not matched to a gene. The CDR3 sequence is 15 residues long. Germline V gene data show CDR1 as MGHRA and CDR2 as YSYEKL. The CDR3 DNA sequence: TGCGCCAGCAGCCAAGAACTAGCGGGGCGCTACGAGCAGTACGTC. Amino acids: CASSQELAGRYEQYV.

The rearrangement uses TRBV18 and TRBJ2-7; tentatively, D is TRBD1 (6 bases). V was shortened by 5 bases and J by 5 bases, with 19 bases between the two germline ends. Per germline, CDR1 KGHSH and CDR2 LQKENI. The length of the CDR3 is 15 residues. Written as DNA, the CDR3 is TGTGCCAGCTCAACTGGGCACAGGGAGATGGACGAGCAGTACTTC. Amino acid sequence: CASSTGHREMDEQYF.

The genes are TRBV18 and TRBJ2-7; TRBD1 agrees at 9 bases. The CDR3 extends over 16 amino acids. The trim removed 0 bases at V and 4 bases at J, leaving 7 bases unmatched. CDR1 is KGHSH, CDR2 LQKENI, per germline. The CDR3 region is CASSPPGTGKGYEQYF. The CDR3 region has the DNA TGTGCCAGCTCACCACCCGGGACAGGGAAGGGTTACGAGCAGTACTTC.

This clonotype showed up just a few times. The rearrangement joins TRBV6-5 to TRBJ2-5, with D unresolved. The CDR3 contains 13 residues. Germline V gene lookup returns CDR1 MNHEY and CDR2 SVGAGI. The V end was cut by 2 bases, the J end by 5 bases, with 9 bases between. The CDR3 loop reads CASSYADGETQYF. CDR3 DNA: TGTGCCAGCAGTTACGCCGATGGGGAGACCCAGTACTTC.

This clonotype was recorded a few times. The CDR3, as DNA: TGTGCCAGCAGCCCTGGGCGAGATCCAGGGGGAGGAAACACTGAAGCTTTCTTT. Protein: CASSPGRDPGGGNTEAFF. The chain couples TRBV7-4 to TRBJ1-1; TRBD1 aligns across 7 bases. This CDR3 spans 18 amino acids. The V gene's germline CDR1 is SGHVT and CDR2 SQSDAQ. V shed 5 bases and J 2 bases; nucleotides not matched to a gene: 17.